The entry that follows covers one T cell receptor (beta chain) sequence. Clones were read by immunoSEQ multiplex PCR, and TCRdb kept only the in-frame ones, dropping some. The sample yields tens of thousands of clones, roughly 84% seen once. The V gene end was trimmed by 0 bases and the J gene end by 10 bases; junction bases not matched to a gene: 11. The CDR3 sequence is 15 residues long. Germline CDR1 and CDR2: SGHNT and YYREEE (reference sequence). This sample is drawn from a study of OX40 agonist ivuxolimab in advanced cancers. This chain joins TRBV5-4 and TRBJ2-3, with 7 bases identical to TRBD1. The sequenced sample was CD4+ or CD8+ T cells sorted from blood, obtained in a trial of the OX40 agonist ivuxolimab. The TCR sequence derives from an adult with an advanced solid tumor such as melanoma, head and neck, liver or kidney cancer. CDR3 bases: TGTGCCAGCAGCTTGGTGATAGGGGGCAGCGTGGCGCAGTATTTT. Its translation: CASSLVIGGSVAQYF. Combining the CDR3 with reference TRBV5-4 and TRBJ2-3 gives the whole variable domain ETGVTQSPTHLIKTRGQQVTLRCSSQSGHNTVSWYQQALGQGPQFIFQYYREEENGRGNFPPRFSGLQFPNYSSELNVNALELDDSALYLCASSLVIGGSVAQYFGPGTRLTVL.